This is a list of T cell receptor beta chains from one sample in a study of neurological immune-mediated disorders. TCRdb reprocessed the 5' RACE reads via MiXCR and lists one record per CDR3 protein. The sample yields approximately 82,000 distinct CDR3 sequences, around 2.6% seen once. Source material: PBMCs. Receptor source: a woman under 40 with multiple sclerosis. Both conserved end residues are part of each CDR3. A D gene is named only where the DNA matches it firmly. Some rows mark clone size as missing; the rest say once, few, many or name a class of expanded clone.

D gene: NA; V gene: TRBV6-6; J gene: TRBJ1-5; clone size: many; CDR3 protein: CASTKTSKPSNQPQHF; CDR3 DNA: TGTGCCAGCACTAAGACCTCGAAGCCTAGCAATCAGCCCCAGCATTTT
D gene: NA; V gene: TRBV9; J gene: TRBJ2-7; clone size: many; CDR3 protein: CASSVVGLPGYEQYF; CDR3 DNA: TGTGCCAGCAGCGTAGTCGGCCTCCCGGGATACGAGCAGTACTTC
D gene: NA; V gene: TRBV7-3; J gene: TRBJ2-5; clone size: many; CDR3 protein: CASSLGGLRETQYF; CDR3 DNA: TGTGCCAGCAGCTTAGGGGGGTTGCGTGAGACCCAGTACTTC
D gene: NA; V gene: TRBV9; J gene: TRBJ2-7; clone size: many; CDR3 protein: CASSGGPAEQYF; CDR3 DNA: TGTGCCAGCAGCGGGGGGCCTGCAGAGCAGTACTTC
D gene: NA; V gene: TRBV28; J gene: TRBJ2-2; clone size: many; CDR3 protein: CASSLSGLGELFF; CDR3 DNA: TGTGCCAGCAGTTTATCAGGGCTCGGGGAGCTGTTTTTT
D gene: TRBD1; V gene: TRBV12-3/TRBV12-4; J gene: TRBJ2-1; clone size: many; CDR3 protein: CASISLDRAHYNEQFF; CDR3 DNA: TGTGCCAGCATTTCCCTGGACAGGGCCCATTACAATGAGCAGTTCTTC
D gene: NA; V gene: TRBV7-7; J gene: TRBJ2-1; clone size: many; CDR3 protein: CASSLSGDPRNEQFF; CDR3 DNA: TGTGCTAGCAGCTTGAGTGGCGACCCACGGAATGAGCAGTTCTTC
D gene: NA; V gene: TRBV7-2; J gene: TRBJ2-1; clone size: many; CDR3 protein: CASSLATGSMNEQFF; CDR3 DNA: TGTGCCAGCAGCTTAGCAACAGGTAGCATGAATGAGCAGTTCTTC
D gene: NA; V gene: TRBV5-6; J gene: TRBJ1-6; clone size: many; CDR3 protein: CASSSLTNSPLHF; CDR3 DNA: TGTGCCAGCAGCTCTCTCACCAATTCACCCCTCCACTTT
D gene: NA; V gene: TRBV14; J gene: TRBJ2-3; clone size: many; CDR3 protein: CASSHTDTQYF; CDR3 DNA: TGTGCCAGCAGCCACACAGATACGCAGTATTTT
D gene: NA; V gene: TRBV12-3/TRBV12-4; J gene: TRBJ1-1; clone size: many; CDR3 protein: CASSLSQGGTEAFF; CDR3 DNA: TGTGCCAGCAGTTTAAGTCAGGGAGGGACTGAAGCTTTCTTT
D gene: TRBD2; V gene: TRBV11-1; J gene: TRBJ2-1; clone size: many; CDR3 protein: CASRYSGGEQFF; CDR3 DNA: TGTGCCAGCAGATATAGCGGGGGTGAGCAGTTCTTC
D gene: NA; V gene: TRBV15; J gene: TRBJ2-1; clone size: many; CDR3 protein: CATSHQRTGNGYNEQFF; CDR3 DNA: TGTGCCACCAGCCACCAGCGGACGGGAAATGGGTACAATGAGCAGTTCTTC
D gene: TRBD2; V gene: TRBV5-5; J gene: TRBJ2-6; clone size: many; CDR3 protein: CASSFSLAGGANVLTF; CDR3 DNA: TGTGCCAGCAGCTTTTCTCTAGCGGGTGGGGCCAACGTCCTGACTTTC
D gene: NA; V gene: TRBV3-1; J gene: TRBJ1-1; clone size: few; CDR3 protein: CASRSRDTLPNTEAFF; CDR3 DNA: TGTGCCAGCCGGTCCCGGGATACGCTACCGAACACTGAAGCTTTCTTT
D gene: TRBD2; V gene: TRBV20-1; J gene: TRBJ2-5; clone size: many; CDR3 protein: CSASVWDGGETQYF; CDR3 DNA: TGCAGTGCTAGTGTCTGGGACGGGGGGGAGACCCAGTACTTC
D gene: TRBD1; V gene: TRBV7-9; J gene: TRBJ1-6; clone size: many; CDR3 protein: CASSPSGQGANFYNSPLHF; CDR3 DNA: TGTGCCAGCAGCCCCTCGGGACAGGGGGCAAATTTCTATAATTCACCCCTCCACTTT
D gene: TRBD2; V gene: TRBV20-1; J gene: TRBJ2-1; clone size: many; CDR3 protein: CSAEGTLAGYNEQFF; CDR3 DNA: TGCAGTGCGGAGGGTACACTAGCGGGGTACAATGAGCAGTTCTTC
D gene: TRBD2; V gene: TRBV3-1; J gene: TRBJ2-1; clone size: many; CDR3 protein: CASSQEGLVEFF; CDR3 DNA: TGTGCCAGCAGCCAAGAAGGACTAGTGGAGTTCTTC
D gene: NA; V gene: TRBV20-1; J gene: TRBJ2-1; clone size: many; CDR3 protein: CSASPLIDEQFF; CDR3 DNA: TGCAGTGCTAGTCCGTTGATAGATGAGCAGTTCTTC
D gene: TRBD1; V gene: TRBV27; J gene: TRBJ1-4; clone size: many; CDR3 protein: CASSLSRGQKLFF; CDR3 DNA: TGTGCCAGCAGTTTATCTAGGGGGCAAAAACTGTTTTTT
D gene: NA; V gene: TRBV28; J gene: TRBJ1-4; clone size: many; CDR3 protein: CASSDPRATNEKLFF; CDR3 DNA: TGTGCCAGCAGTGACCCCAGGGCAACTAATGAAAAACTGTTTTTT
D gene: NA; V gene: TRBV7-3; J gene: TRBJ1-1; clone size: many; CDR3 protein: CASSLQRAGNTEAFF; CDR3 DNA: TGTGCCAGCAGCTTACAGAGGGCAGGGAACACTGAAGCTTTCTTT
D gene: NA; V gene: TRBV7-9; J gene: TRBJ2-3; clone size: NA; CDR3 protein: CASSLRGIDTQYF; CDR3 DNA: TGTGCCAGCAGCTTACGTGGCATAGATACGCAGTATTTT
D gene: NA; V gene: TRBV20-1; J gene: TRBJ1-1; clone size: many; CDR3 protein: CSARSDVDTEAFF; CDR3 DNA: TGCAGTGCTAGATCGGATGTGGACACTGAAGCTTTCTTT
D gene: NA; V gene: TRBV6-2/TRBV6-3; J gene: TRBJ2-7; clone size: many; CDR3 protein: CASSRTTLHEQYF; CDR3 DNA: TGTGCCAGCAGTCGGACAACACTCCACGAGCAGTACTTC
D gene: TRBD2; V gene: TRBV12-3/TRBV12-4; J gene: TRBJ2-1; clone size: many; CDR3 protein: CASRGWGLEDDEQFF; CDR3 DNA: TGTGCCAGCAGGGGCTGGGGACTAGAGGATGATGAGCAGTTCTTC
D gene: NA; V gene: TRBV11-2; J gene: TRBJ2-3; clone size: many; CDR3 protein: CASSPRSTVRSSTDTQYF; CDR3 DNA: TGTGCCAGCAGCCCACGGTCTACTGTAAGGAGTAGCACAGATACGCAGTATTTT
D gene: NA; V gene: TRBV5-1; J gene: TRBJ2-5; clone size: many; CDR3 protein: CASSPGTLGETQYF; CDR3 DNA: TGCGCCAGCAGTCCCGGGACACTGGGCGAGACCCAGTACTTC
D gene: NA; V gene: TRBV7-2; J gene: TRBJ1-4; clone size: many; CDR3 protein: CASSLDRLNEKLFF; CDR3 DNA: TGTGCCAGCAGCCTGGACAGACTTAATGAAAAACTGTTTTTT
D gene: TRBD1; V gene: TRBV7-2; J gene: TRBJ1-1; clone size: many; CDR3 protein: CASSLEGTASGAFF; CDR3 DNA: TGTGCCAGCAGCTTAGAGGGGACAGCTTCGGGGGCTTTCTTT
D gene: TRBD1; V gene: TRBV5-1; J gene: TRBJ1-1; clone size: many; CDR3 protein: CASSLQGMNTEAFF; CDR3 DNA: TGCGCCAGCAGCTTACAGGGGATGAACACTGAAGCTTTCTTT
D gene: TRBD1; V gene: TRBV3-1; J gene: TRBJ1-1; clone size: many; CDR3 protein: CASRQQGQGTEAFF; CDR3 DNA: TGTGCCAGCAGACAGCAGGGACAGGGGACAGAAGCTTTCTTT
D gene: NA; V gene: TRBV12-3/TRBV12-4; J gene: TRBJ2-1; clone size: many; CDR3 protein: CASSLAADEQFF; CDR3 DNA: TGTGCCAGCAGTTTGGCGGCCGATGAGCAGTTCTTC
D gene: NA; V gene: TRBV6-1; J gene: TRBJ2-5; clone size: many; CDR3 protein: CASSEKGSTYQETQYF; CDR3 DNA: TGTGCCAGCAGTGAAAAGGGATCAACGTACCAAGAGACCCAGTACTTC
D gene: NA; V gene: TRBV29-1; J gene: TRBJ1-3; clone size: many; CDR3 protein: CSVEGGLGNTIYF; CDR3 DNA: TGCAGCGTTGAAGGTGGTCTCGGAAACACCATATATTTT
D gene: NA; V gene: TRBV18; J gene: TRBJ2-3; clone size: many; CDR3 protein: CASALQGSTDTQYF; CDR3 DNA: TGTGCCAGCGCGTTACAGGGAAGCACAGATACGCAGTATTTT
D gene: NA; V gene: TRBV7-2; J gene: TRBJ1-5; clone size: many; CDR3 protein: CASSLEVDQPQHF; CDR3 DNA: TGTGCCAGCAGCTTAGAAGTTGATCAGCCCCAGCATTTT
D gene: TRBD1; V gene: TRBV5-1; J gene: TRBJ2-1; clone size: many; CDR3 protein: CASSAPRQGRNEQFF; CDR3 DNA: TGCGCCAGCAGCGCCCCGAGACAGGGGCGCAATGAGCAGTTCTTC
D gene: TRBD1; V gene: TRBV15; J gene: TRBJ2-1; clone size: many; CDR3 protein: CATSSPGQAYNEQFF; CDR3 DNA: TGTGCCACCAGCAGCCCGGGACAGGCCTACAATGAGCAGTTCTTC
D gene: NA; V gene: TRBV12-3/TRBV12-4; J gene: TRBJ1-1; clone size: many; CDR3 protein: CASSLAPAEAFF; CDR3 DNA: TGTGCCAGCAGTTTAGCACCGGCCGAAGCTTTCTTT
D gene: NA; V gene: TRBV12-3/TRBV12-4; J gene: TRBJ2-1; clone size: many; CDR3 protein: CASSLVRPAEQFF; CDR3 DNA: TGTGCCAGCAGTTTGGTCCGGCCCGCAGAGCAGTTCTTC
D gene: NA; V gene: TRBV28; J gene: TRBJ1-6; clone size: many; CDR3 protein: CASSLASGRSPLHF; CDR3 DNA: TGTGCCAGCAGTTTAGCGTCGGGTCGTTCACCCCTCCACTTT
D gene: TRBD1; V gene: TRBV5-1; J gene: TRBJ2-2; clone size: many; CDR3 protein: CASSFAQGIAGELFF; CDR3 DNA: TGCGCCAGCAGCTTTGCACAGGGGATAGCCGGGGAGCTGTTTTTT
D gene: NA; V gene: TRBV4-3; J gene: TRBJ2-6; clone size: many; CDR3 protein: CASSGGGANVLTF; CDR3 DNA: TGCGCCAGCAGCGGGGGGGGGGCCAACGTCCTGACTTTC
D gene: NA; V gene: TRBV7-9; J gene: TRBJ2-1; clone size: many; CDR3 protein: CASMAGGLNNEQFF; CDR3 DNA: TGTGCCAGCATGGCGGGCGGACTTAACAATGAGCAGTTCTTC
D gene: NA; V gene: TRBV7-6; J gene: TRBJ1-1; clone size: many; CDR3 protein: CASSFSGAPGAEAFF; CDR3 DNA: TGTGCCAGCAGCTTTTCAGGGGCACCCGGGGCTGAAGCTTTCTTT
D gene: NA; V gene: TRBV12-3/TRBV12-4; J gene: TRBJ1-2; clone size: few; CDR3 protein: CDSTRTGYGYTF; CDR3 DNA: TGTGACAGCACCAGGACGGGGTATGGCTACACCTTC
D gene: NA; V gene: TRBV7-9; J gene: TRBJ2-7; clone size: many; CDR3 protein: CASSPGTEREQYF; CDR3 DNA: TGTGCCAGCAGCCCGGGGACCGAGCGGGAGCAGTACTTC
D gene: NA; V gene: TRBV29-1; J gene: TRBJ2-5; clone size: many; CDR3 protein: CSVREQPQETQYF; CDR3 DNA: TGCAGCGTTCGGGAACAGCCCCAAGAGACCCAGTACTTC
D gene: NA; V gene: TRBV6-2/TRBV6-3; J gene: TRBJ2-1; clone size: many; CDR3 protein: CASSNLDTRSYNEQFF; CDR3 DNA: TGTGCCAGCAGCAACCTAGACACCCGCTCCTACAATGAGCAGTTCTTC